A single sample gave rise to the 23 T cell receptor beta chains below, sequenced in a study of T cell responses to AZD1222 COVID-19 vaccine. Produced via immunoSEQ multiplex PCR; TCRdb's table is partial and in-frame only. The sample lists more than 75,000 clones, roughly 90% seen once, with about 28% in the top ten. The specimen was peripheral blood, collected on day 0 of AZD1222 vaccination. All receptors derive from an adult in good health.

V gene TRBV6-2 or TRBV6-3 combines with J gene TRBJ1-2, with D uncertain. V gave up 4 bases and J gave up 8 bases, with 8 bases separating them. Looked up from germline, CDR1 is MNHEY and CDR2 is SVGEGT. The CDR3 loop spans 11 amino acids. CDR3 DNA: TGTGCCAGCAGTTTAACGGGCGGCTACACCTTC. It specifies CASSLTGGYTF.

The genes are TRBV4-3 and TRBJ2-7; D uncertain. V lost 0 bases and J 7 bases, leaving 10 bases between the germline ends. The CDR3 totals 13 residues. Germline loops: CDR1 LGHNA, CDR2 YSLEER. In DNA form, the CDR3 reads TGCGCCAGCAGCCAAGATCGCTTGTATGAGCAGTACTTC. It codes for CASSQDRLYEQYF.

The rearrangement joins TRBV5-1 to TRBJ2-7; possible D gene TRBD2, 6 bases. The CDR3 totals 16 residues. The V gene's germline CDR1 is SGHRS and CDR2 YFSETQ. The V gene lost 0 bases and the J gene lost 2 bases, with 15 bases spanning the gap. In DNA form, the CDR3 reads TGCGCCAGCAGCTTGGTGGAGGGTCCGAAACCCTACGAGCAGTACTTC. This codes for CASSLVEGPKPYEQYF. Drawing the rest from reference TRBV5-1 and TRBJ2-7, the complete variable domain is KAGVTQTPRYLIKTRGQQVTLSCSPISGHRSVSWYQQTPGQGLQFLFEYFSETQRNKGNFPGRFSGRQFSNSRSEMNVSTLELGDSALYLCASSLVEGPKPYEQYFGPGTRLTVT.

This sequence joins TRBV5-1 and TRBJ2-7; D unclear. Trimming removed 2 bases from V and 3 bases from J, with 18 bases in between. Germline CDR1 is SGHRS and CDR2 is YFSETQ. The CDR3 length is 16 residues. The CDR3 loop is CASSLKILQPDYEQYF. CDR3 in DNA: TGCGCCAGCAGCTTAAAGATCCTCCAGCCGGACTACGAGCAGTACTTC.

The chain couples TRBV5-1 to TRBJ2-3; no definite D call. Per the germline V gene, CDR1 is SGHRS and CDR2 is YFSETQ. The CDR3 is made up of 14 amino acids. V was cut by 4 bases and J by 5 bases, with 14 bases left in between. CDR3 nucleotides: TGCGCCAGCAGCCCACGCGTCGAAAAAGATACGCAGTATTTT. This sequence encodes CASSPRVEKDTQYF.

The chain combines TRBV21-1 with TRBJ2-3; the table gives TRBD2 as D, unverified against the DNA. TRBV21-1 is a pseudogene segment. The CDR3 covers 19 residues. The CDR3 reads CASSPRSLLGGGGTDTQYF. The CDR3 DNA is TGTGCCAGCAGCCCTCGCTCGCTTTTGGGGGGAGGAGGTACAGATACGCAGTATTTT.

The V and J genes are TRBV5-1 and TRBJ2-1; 7 nucleotides line up with TRBD1. The V and J ends lost 0 bases and 9 bases, in that order; junction bases with no gene match: 6. This CDR3 has 14 amino acids. Germline assignment: CDR1 SGHRS and CDR2 YFSETQ. As DNA, the CDR3 is TGCGCCAGCAGCTTGGCTGGACAGGCCGGTGAGCAGTTCTTC. This codes for CASSLAGQAGEQFF. Variable domain in full (rest from reference TRBV5-1 and TRBJ2-1): KAGVTQTPRYLIKTRGQQVTLSCSPISGHRSVSWYQQTPGQGLQFLFEYFSETQRNKGNFPGRFSGRQFSNSRSEMNVSTLELGDSALYLCASSLAGQAGEQFFGPGTRLTVL.

This rearrangement joins TRBV18 to TRBJ2-5, with 11 positions matching TRBD2. V lost 0 bases, J lost 4 bases, and 1 base stayed unmatched. Per germline, CDR1 KGHSH and CDR2 LQKENI. The CDR3 sequence is 15 residues long. DNA of the CDR3: TGTGCCAGCTCACCACCTAGCGGGAGGGGAGAGACCCAGTACTTC. Protein sequence: CASSPPSGRGETQYF.

This rearrangement joins TRBV21-1 to TRBJ1-5; TRBD1 is taken as the D call from the table, unchecked against the DNA. TRBV21-1 is given as a pseudogene. CDR3 length: 18 amino acids. The CDR3, as DNA: TGTGCCAGCAGCAAATATCGGGGACAGGGGACGAGCAATCAGCCCCAGCATTTT. This sequence encodes CASSKYRGQGTSNQPQHF.

The chain has TRBV7-2 and TRBJ2-7; maybe TRBD2 (6 bases). Trimming shortened V by 0 bases and J by 3 bases, and 9 bases separated the two germline ends. This CDR3 contains 14 residues. From germline, CDR1 is SGHTA and CDR2 FQGNSA. This CDR3 reads CASSLAGGIYEQYF. The DNA of the CDR3 is TGTGCCAGCAGCTTAGCGGGGGGTATCTACGAGCAGTACTTC.

The J gene is TRBJ1-4, the V gene TRBV29-1; 7 bases fit TRBD1. The J segment lost 8 bases and the V segment lost 6 bases, leaving 9 bases of the junction unmatched. The CDR3 extends over 13 amino acids. Germline V CDR1 and CDR2: SQVTM, ANQGSEA. The DNA for the CDR3 is TGCAGCGTGCAACAGGGGCCGCGAGAAAAACTGTTTTTT. It codes for CSVQQGPREKLFF.

The chain recombines TRBV7-2 with TRBJ2-1; 12 bases map to TRBD2. V was clipped by 3 bases and J by 6 bases; unmatched bases: 3. Germline values: CDR1 SGHTA, CDR2 FQGNSA. CDR3 length equals 15 residues. The CDR3 DNA reads TGTGCCAGCAGCTTCCCGACTAGCGGGAGCAATGAGCAGTTCTTC. It translates to CASSFPTSGSNEQFF.

This rearrangement joins TRBV9 to TRBJ2-3; 7 nucleotides line up with TRBD2. This CDR3 spans 15 amino acids. J was trimmed by 2 bases and V by 3 bases; bases with no gene match: 6. Per germline, CDR1 SGDLS and CDR2 YYNGEE. The CDR3 DNA sequence: TGTGCCAGCAGCGCCCGGGACTACGACACAGATACGCAGTATTTT. Protein sequence: CASSARDYDTDTQYF. Together with reference TRBV9 and TRBJ2-3, the CDR3 gives the full variable domain: DSGVTQTPKHLITATGQRVTLRCSPRSGDLSVYWYQQSLDQGLQFLIQYYNGEERAKGNILERFSAQQFPDLHSELNLSSLELGDSALYFCASSARDYDTDTQYFGPGTRLTVL.

This chain connects TRBV5-1 to TRBJ2-1, with 11 bases aligning to TRBD2. V dropped 4 bases and J dropped 3; count of bases not matched to a gene: 3. The CDR3 spans 15 residues. Germline CDR1 and CDR2: SGHRS and YFSETQ. This chain's CDR3 is CASSPGTSGYNEQFF. The CDR3, as DNA: TGCGCCAGCAGCCCCGGGACTAGCGGCTACAATGAGCAGTTCTTC.

The chain is built from TRBV19 and TRBJ2-3, with 9 bases that match TRBD2. CDR1 and CDR2 from the germline V gene are LNHDA and SQIVND (reference sequence). The CDR3 runs to 15 residues. J lost 4 bases, V lost 9 bases, and 11 bases had no gene match. This CDR3 is CASAGSGSISDTQYF. The CDR3 nucleotides are TGTGCCAGCGCCGGTAGCGGGAGTATCTCAGATACGCAGTATTTT.

Details on this clone: One end of the junction does not line up with germline, which may come from a read error. The chain combines TRBV6-5 with TRBJ1-5; D is unclear. This CDR3 spans 13 amino acids. Germline-derived CDR1 and CDR2 are MNHEY and SVGAGI. CDR3: CASSPDGNRPQHF. The CDR3 DNA sequence: TGTGCCAGCAGTCCCGACGGGAATCGGCCCCAGCATTTT.

The chain combines TRBV28 with TRBJ2-7, with a possible D match to TRBD1 (5 bases). V was shortened by 2 bases and J by 5 bases, with 16 bases between the two germline ends. The CDR3 sequence is 15 residues long. CDR1 and CDR2 (germline): MDHEN, SYDVKM. The CDR3 sequence is CASSLPQGLGDEQYF. In nucleotides, the CDR3 is TGTGCCAGCAGTTTACCCCAGGGTCTGGGCGACGAGCAGTACTTC.

The genes are TRBV10-3 and TRBJ1-3; maybe TRBD1 (5 bases). The CDR3 contains 16 residues. V was pared by 5 bases and J by 0 bases, with 14 bases between. Germline loops: CDR1 ENHRY, CDR2 SYGVKD. In DNA, the CDR3 is TGTGCCATCAGTTGGGGGGGGACCAGCTCTGGAAACACCATATATTTT. This gives the protein CAISWGGTSSGNTIYF.

The chain carries TRBV7-8 and TRBJ2-1; possibly TRBD2 for D (5 bases). Trimming took off 6 bases at V and 5 bases at J, with 11 bases between the two ends. Germline V lookup: CDR1 SGHVS, CDR2 FQNEAQ. The CDR3 is 13 residues long. Written as DNA, the CDR3 is TGTGCCAGCAGGGGAGACTCGAACAATGAGCAGTTCTTC. It codes for CASRGDSNNEQFF. Using reference TRBV7-8 and TRBJ2-1 for the parts outside the CDR3, the full variable domain is GAGVSQSPRYKVAKRGQDVALRCDPISGHVSLFWYQQALGQGPEFLTYFQNEAQLDKSGLPSDRFFAERPEGSVSTLKIQRTQQEDSAVYLCASRGDSNNEQFFGPGTRLTVL.

CDR3 region: CATSTGSYNEQFF. The CDR3 DNA sequence: TGTGCCACCTCGACAGGGTCCTACAATGAGCAGTTCTTC. This sequence joins TRBV6-4 and TRBJ2-1; 7 bases match TRBD1. This CDR3 is built from 13 residues. The junction had 4 bases not matched to a gene; V was cut back by 10 bases and J by 1 base. Germline values: CDR1 MRHNA, CDR2 SNTAGT.

J is TRBJ2-7 and V is TRBV28, with D perhaps given as TRBD1 or TRBD2 (5 bases each). CDR1 and CDR2 from the germline V gene are MDHEN and SYDVKM. The CDR3 contains 14 residues. Trimming took 6 bases from V and 2 from J, leaving 14 bases between them. The chain's CDR3 is CASSLGRTTYEQYF. CDR3 DNA: TGTGCCAGCAGCCTGGGACGTACTACCTACGAGCAGTACTTC.

The chain is built from TRBV5-5 and TRBJ1-1, with D unresolved. Trimming stripped 0 bases from V and 0 bases from J, with 6 bases between. This CDR3 is 14 amino acids long. Per the germline V gene, CDR1 is SGHKS and CDR2 is YYEKEE (reference sequence). The CDR3 DNA sequence: TGTGCCAGCAGCTTGGAACAGATGAACACTGAAGCTTTCTTT. Translating gives CASSLEQMNTEAFF.

The chain recombines TRBV6-2 or TRBV6-3 with TRBJ2-3; TRBD2 might be the D (6 bases). Trimming left V 2 bases short and J 0 bases short, with 9 bases between. This CDR3 comprises 15 residues. Per the germline V gene, CDR1 is MNHEY and CDR2 is SVGEGT. CDR3 protein: CASSYPEGSTDTQYF. CDR3 in DNA: TGTGCCAGCAGTTACCCGGAGGGGAGCACAGATACGCAGTATTTT.